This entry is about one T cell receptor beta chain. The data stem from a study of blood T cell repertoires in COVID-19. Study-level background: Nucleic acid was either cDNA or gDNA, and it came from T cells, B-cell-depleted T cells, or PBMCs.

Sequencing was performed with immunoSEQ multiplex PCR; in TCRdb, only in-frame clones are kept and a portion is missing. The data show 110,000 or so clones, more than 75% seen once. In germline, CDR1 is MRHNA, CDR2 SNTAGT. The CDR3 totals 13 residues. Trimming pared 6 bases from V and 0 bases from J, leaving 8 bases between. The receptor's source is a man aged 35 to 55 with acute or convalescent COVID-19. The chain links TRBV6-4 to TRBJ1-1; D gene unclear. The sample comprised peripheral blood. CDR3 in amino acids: CASSLDLNTEAFF. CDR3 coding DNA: TGTGCCAGCAGCTTAGACTTGAACACTGAAGCTTTCTTT.